This T cell receptor (beta chain) was captured by sequencing in a study of T cell responses to AZD1222 COVID-19 vaccine. At the level of the study: Second doses that came at about 4 or about 12 weeks were put together. Broader study findings: No day 14 peak samples; only post-peak repertoires were characterized. Nearly half of spike-specific TCRs reportedly go after variant regions that carry no mutations. Females made up more of the donors, who were largely white British, and clonal diversity may have come out too low.

The method was immunoSEQ multiplex PCR; TCRdb's version includes in-frame clones alone and lacks a portion of them. The sample comprises some 120,000 clones, about 89% of which are singletons, and 5% to 6.5% rests with the top ten. As for this clone: What it recognizes is unknown.

Sample: peripheral blood, taken on day 0 of AZD1222 vaccination. The sequence derives from an adult in good health.

For the CDR3, the DNA is TGCGCCAGCAGCGCCCAACAGGCAGTGAACACTGAAGCTTTCTTT. It codes for CASSAQQAVNTEAFF. The chain has TRBV5-1 and TRBJ1-1; a weak D match, TRBD1 (5 bases). CDR1 is SGHRS and CDR2 is YFSETQ in the germline V gene. Trimming left V 4 bases short and J 0 bases short, with 13 bases between. This CDR3 contains 15 residues.